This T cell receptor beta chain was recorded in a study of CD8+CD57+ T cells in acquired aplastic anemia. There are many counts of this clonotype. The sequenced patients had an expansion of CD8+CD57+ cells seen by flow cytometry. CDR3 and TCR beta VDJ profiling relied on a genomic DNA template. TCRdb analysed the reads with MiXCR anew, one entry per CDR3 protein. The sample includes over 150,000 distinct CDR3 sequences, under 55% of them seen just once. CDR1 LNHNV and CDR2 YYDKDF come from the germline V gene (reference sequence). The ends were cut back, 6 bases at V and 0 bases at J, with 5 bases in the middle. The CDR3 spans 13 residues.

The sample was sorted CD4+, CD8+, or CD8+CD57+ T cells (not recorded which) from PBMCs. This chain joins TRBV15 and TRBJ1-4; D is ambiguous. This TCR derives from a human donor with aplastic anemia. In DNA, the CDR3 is TGTGCCACCAGGGCCGCAACTAATGAAAAACTGTTTTTT. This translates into CATRAATNEKLFF. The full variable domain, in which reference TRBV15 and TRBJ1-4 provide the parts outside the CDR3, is DAMVIQNPRYQVTQFGKPVTLSCSQTLNHNVMYWYQQKSSQAPKLLFHYYDKDFNNEADTPDNFQSRRPNTSFCFLDIRSPGLGDTAMYLCATRAATNEKLFFGSGTQLSVL.